The 31 T cell receptor beta chains given below trace back to one sample, sequenced in a study of T-cell memory formation after mild COVID-19. TCRdb reanalysed the 5' RACE reads using MiXCR and keeps one entry per CDR3 protein. The sample has 430,000 or so distinct CDR3 sequences; more than 20% are singletons. Sample: PBMCs or a T cell subset sorted from them (not recorded which). The receptors shown here come from an adult woman who had mild COVID-19 (a few samples of this study predate the infection). Cell type and time point are not known.

This clonotype showed up just a few times. The chain joins TRBV18 to TRBJ2-7; 9 bases fit TRBD1. The germline V gene has CDR1 KGHSH and CDR2 LQKENI. The CDR3 extends over 16 amino acids. Trimming at V came to 3 bases and at J to 6 bases, leaving 12 bases not matched to a gene. The CDR3: CASSPGRGQGTSEQYF. The CDR3 DNA reads TGTGCCAGCTCACCCGGCAGGGGACAGGGTACGTCCGAGCAGTACTTC.

The V gene is TRBV24-1, the J gene TRBJ2-2; 11 bases line up with TRBD2. This CDR3 is built from 16 residues. With 4 bases clipped from V and 6 bases from J, the junction kept 6 bases outside the gene matches. The germline V gene has CDR1 KGHDR and CDR2 SFDVKD. The CDR3 DNA is TGTGCCACCAGTGACACTACTAGCGGGAGAGCCGGGGAGCTGTTTTTT. This gives the protein CATSDTTSGRAGELFF.

Written as DNA, the CDR3 is TGTGCCAGCAGTTTAGCGGATCGCTATGGCTACACCTTC. Translating gives CASSLADRYGYTF. The chain joins TRBV12-3 or TRBV12-4 to TRBJ1-2; D gene unclear. V lost 0 bases and J lost 4, with 6 bases in between. This CDR3 has 13 amino acids.

This clonotype was picked up a small number of times. The genes are TRBV6-2 or TRBV6-3 and TRBJ2-3, with 10 bases aligning to TRBD2. The CDR3 consists of 17 residues. V lost 4 bases, J lost 5 bases, and 12 bases stayed unmatched. Germline-derived CDR1 and CDR2 are MNHEY and SVGEGT. The CDR3 DNA reads as TGTGCCAGCAGTTTTCGGGCTAGCGGGAGTTCCAAAGATACGCAGTATTTT. Translating it yields CASSFRASGSSKDTQYF.

The chain links TRBV5-1 to TRBJ2-3; no clear D gene. This CDR3 is built from 15 residues. CDR1 is SGHRS, CDR2 YFSETQ, per germline. Deletions cut 5 bases from V and 4 bases from J, with 17 bases between. The CDR3 loop is CASRGPALGPDTQYF. In DNA form, the CDR3 reads TGCGCCAGCAGAGGACCGGCCTTAGGACCAGATACGCAGTATTTT. The full variable domain, in which reference TRBV5-1 and TRBJ2-3 provide the parts outside the CDR3, is KAGVTQTPRYLIKTRGQQVTLSCSPISGHRSVSWYQQTPGQGLQFLFEYFSETQRNKGNFPGRFSGRQFSNSRSEMNVSTLELGDSALYLCASRGPALGPDTQYFGPGTRLTVL.

The chain recombines TRBV6-2 or TRBV6-3 with TRBJ2-7, with unresolved D. Germline V gene data show CDR1 as MNHEY and CDR2 as SVGEGT. The V end was cut by 5 bases, the J end by 4 bases, with 12 bases between. CDR3 length: 13 amino acids. CDR3 loop: CASSPSDGYEQYF. As DNA, the CDR3 is TGTGCCAGCAGTCCCTCCGATGGGTACGAGCAGTACTTC.

The chain carries TRBV20-1 and TRBJ2-5, with 14 bases identical to TRBD2. The CDR3 is 16 amino acids. Germline V gene sequence: CDR1 DFQATT, CDR2 SNEGSKA (reference sequence). Trimming at V came to 6 bases and at J to 5 bases, leaving 11 bases not matched to a gene. CDR3 bases: TGCAGTGCGCCTACGACTAGCGGGGGGGCCGGGGAGACCCAGTACTTC. This translates into CSAPTTSGGAGETQYF.

The V gene is TRBV9, the J gene TRBJ2-1; D may match TRBD1 or TRBD2 (5 bases each). Germline lookup yields CDR1 SGDLS and CDR2 YYNGEE. V lost 4 bases and J 7 bases, leaving 18 bases between the germline ends. The CDR3 has 15 residues. The CDR3 protein is CASSSAPSGSNEQFF. CDR3 nucleotides: TGTGCCAGCAGCTCGGCCCCGTCAGGGAGTAATGAGCAGTTCTTC.

The V call is TRBV7-9, the J call TRBJ1-6; D remains ambiguous. Germline CDR1 and CDR2: SEHNR and FQNEAQ (reference sequence). The V gene lost 1 base and the J gene lost 7 bases, with 5 bases spanning the gap. The CDR3 is 13 amino acids. CDR3 amino acids: CASSLGVNSPLHF. The CDR3 DNA reads as TGTGCCAGCAGCTTAGGGGTCAATTCACCCCTCCACTTT.

This clonotype was observed a few times. The rearrangement uses TRBV6-1 and TRBJ2-2, with 9 bases that match TRBD2. CDR3 size: 15 residues. Germline CDR1 is MNHNS and CDR2 is SASEGT. J was trimmed by 5 bases and V by 3 bases; bases with no gene match: 4. CDR3 amino acids: CASSDLAGVTGELFF. In nucleotides, the CDR3 is TGTGCCAGCAGTGACTTAGCGGGGGTAACCGGGGAGCTGTTTTTT.

Ten or more counts support this clonotype. Written as DNA, the CDR3 is TGCGCCAGCTGTAGCGGGATTCAGGGTTTAGGCAAAAACATTCAGTACTTC. Amino acids: CASCSGIQGLGKNIQYF. The chain is built from TRBV5-1 and TRBJ2-4; TRBD2 aligns across 8 bases. V trimming: 7 bases; J trimming: 3 bases; junction bases outside the gene matches: 15. Germline V gene sequence: CDR1 SGHRS, CDR2 YFSETQ. The CDR3 contains 17 residues.

The sample holds many counts of this clonotype. The chain couples TRBV4-3 to TRBJ2-1; D unresolved. The CDR3 extends over 16 amino acids. V was cut by 0 bases and J by 2 bases, with 11 bases left in between. Germline CDR1 is LGHNA and CDR2 is YSLEER. The CDR3 spells CASSQDQRATYNEQFF. CDR3 sequence (DNA): TGCGCCAGCAGCCAAGATCAAAGGGCGACCTACAATGAGCAGTTCTTC.

The chain combines TRBV20-1 with TRBJ2-5; TRBD1 matches at 8 bases. The J segment lost 5 bases and the V segment lost 5 bases, leaving 7 bases of the junction unmatched. Germline values: CDR1 DFQATT, CDR2 SNEGSKA (reference sequence). The CDR3 sequence is 13 residues long. CDR3 coding DNA: TGCAGTGCTCCCCAGGGGGCTGGGGAGACCCAGTACTTC. Amino acid sequence: CSAPQGAGETQYF.

This clonotype was seen repeatedly, ten times or more. The chain combines TRBV24-1 with TRBJ1-2, with 8 bases that match TRBD1. The germline gives CDR1 KGHDR, CDR2 SFDVKD. The CDR3 has 14 residues. V gave up 2 bases and J gave up 6 bases; unmatched junction bases: 4. The CDR3 region is CATSDSRGRNGYTF. For the CDR3, the DNA is TGTGCCACCAGTGATTCCAGGGGGCGGAATGGCTACACCTTC.

The chain links TRBV7-2 to TRBJ1-5; D ambiguous. Germline V gene sequence: CDR1 SGHTA, CDR2 FQGNSA. This CDR3 has 15 amino acids. Trimming left V 5 bases short and J 4 bases short, with 15 bases between. The CDR3 DNA reads as TGTGCCAGCAGCCCGGTCGACTGGGGTAATCAGCCCCAGCATTTT. As protein: CASSPVDWGNQPQHF.

The chain is built from TRBV5-1 and TRBJ2-3; D is possibly TRBD1 or TRBD2 (5 bases each). V was cut by 4 bases and J by 8 bases, with 20 bases left in between. Germline V gives CDR1 SGHRS, CDR2 YFSETQ. This CDR3 is 15 amino acids long. CDR3 residues: CASSLGTDGRVTQYF. In DNA form, the CDR3 reads TGCGCCAGCAGCCTCGGGACCGACGGCCGCGTTACGCAGTATTTT.

The genes are TRBV4-1 and TRBJ1-1, with 10 bases matching TRBD1. The germline V gene has CDR1 MGHRA and CDR2 YSYEKL. The junction had 6 bases not matched to a gene; V was cut back by 4 bases and J by 4 bases. The CDR3 consists of 15 residues. The CDR3 DNA is TGCGCCAGCAGCCCAACGGGACAGGGGCCCACTGAAGCTTTCTTT. This encodes CASSPTGQGPTEAFF.

This clonotype showed up just a few times. The chain links TRBV7-9 to TRBJ1-5; 7 bases are a match to TRBD1. Germline trimming cut 4 bases from V and 3 bases from J; bases unmatched to any gene: 9. This CDR3 has 16 amino acids. CDR1 is SEHNR and CDR2 is FQNEAQ in the germline V gene (reference sequence). DNA of the CDR3: TGTGCCAGCAGCTCCAGCCCGACAGGGCTCAATCAGCCCCAGCATTTT. Amino acids: CASSSSPTGLNQPQHF.

The chain couples TRBV4-2 to TRBJ1-2, with D possibly being TRBD1 (6 bases). Germline-derived CDR1 and CDR2 are LGHNA and YNFKEQ. Deletions cut 4 bases from V and 14 bases from J, with 23 bases between. The CDR3 is made up of 14 amino acids. In nucleotides, the CDR3 is TGTGCCAGCAGCCTAGATACGGGGACACCAGCTCAAACCTTC. This sequence encodes CASSLDTGTPAQTF.

The table lists this clonotype with a few counts. The V and J genes are TRBV29-1 and TRBJ1-5; weak D call: TRBD1 (6 bases). The CDR3 length is 13 residues. V dropped 6 bases and J dropped 3 bases, with 12 bases sitting between them. CDR1 is SQVTM and CDR2 is ANQGSEA in the germline V gene. The CDR3: CSVGGGPNQPQHF. The CDR3 bases are TGCAGCGTCGGAGGGGGACCCAATCAGCCCCAGCATTTT. The whole variable domain, remainder taken from reference TRBV29-1 and TRBJ1-5, is SAVISQKPSRDICQRGTSLTIQCQVDSQVTMMFWYRQQPGQSLTLIATANQGSEATYESGFVIDKFPISRPNLTFSTLTVSNMSPEDSSIYLCSVGGGPNQPQHFGDGTRLSIL.

Only a few counts were recorded for this clonotype. The chain joins TRBV7-8 to TRBJ1-2; no clear D gene. The CDR3 covers 14 residues. Germline V gives CDR1 SGHVS, CDR2 FQNEAQ. The V and J ends lost 5 bases and 3 bases respectively, with 13 bases between them. The CDR3 sequence is CASSQRVGDYGYTF. The CDR3 DNA reads TGTGCCAGCAGCCAGAGGGTCGGGGACTATGGCTACACCTTC.

As DNA, the CDR3 is TGTGCCAGCTCACCAACCGGGACAGCGAACACCGGGGAGCTGTTTTTT. It encodes CASSPTGTANTGELFF. The V gene is TRBV18, the J gene TRBJ2-2; 7 bases align to TRBD1. The CDR3 is 16 amino acids. The junction had 3 bases not matched to a gene; V was cut back by 2 bases and J by 0 bases. Per the germline V gene, CDR1 is KGHSH and CDR2 is LQKENI.

The J gene is TRBJ2-5, the V gene TRBV5-1, with 7 nucleotides matching TRBD2. This CDR3 contains 15 residues. Per the germline V gene, CDR1 is SGHRS and CDR2 is YFSETQ. Trimming took 1 base from V and 4 from J; bases not matched to a gene: 7. The CDR3 loop reads CASSLLRGTPETQYF. CDR3 DNA sequence: TGCGCCAGCAGCTTGTTGCGGGGGACCCCAGAGACCCAGTACTTC.

This clonotype turned up a few times. The rearrangement uses TRBV4-2 and TRBJ2-4, with TRBD2 matching 7 bases. From germline, CDR1 is LGHNA and CDR2 YNFKEQ. The length of the CDR3 is 14 residues. The junction had 6 bases not matched to a gene; V was cut back by 0 bases and J by 10 bases. The CDR3 is CASSQETGGKIQYF. The CDR3 region has the DNA TGTGCCAGCAGCCAAGAGACCGGGGGGAAGATTCAGTACTTC.

The sample holds a few counts of this clonotype. V is TRBV19 and J is TRBJ2-3; 10 nucleotides align to TRBD2. The V segment lost 5 bases and the J segment 6 bases; nucleotides outside the gene matches: 11. Looked up from germline, CDR1 is LNHDA and CDR2 is SQIVND (reference sequence). The CDR3 spans 16 residues. CDR3 nucleotide sequence: TGTGCCAGTAGTTCCAAAGCCACGGGACTAGCGGATACGCAGTATTTT. It codes for CASSSKATGLADTQYF.

The chain couples TRBV18 to TRBJ2-1; TRBD2 matches at 9 bases. Germline V CDR1 and CDR2: KGHSH, LQKENI. Trimming removed 5 bases from V and 6 bases from J; junction bases left unmatched: 5. The CDR3 length is 14 residues. The CDR3 spells CASSNPTSGNEQFF. The CDR3, as DNA: TGTGCCAGCTCAAATCCGACTAGCGGCAATGAGCAGTTCTTC.

This clonotype appeared a few times. The chain joins TRBV20-1 to TRBJ2-3; D perhaps matches TRBD2 (6 bases). The CDR3 length is 15 residues. V was clipped by 6 bases and J by 0 bases, with 16 bases between them. CDR1 DFQATT and CDR2 SNEGSKA come from the germline V gene (reference sequence). CDR3 DNA sequence: TGCAGTGCCACGTTACTAGCCCTTAGCACAGATACGCAGTATTTT. Translation gives CSATLLALSTDTQYF.

This clonotype was seen a handful of times. The chain uses TRBV7-2 and TRBJ2-7, with D uncertain. Trimming shortened V by 1 base and J by 2 bases, and 12 bases separated the two germline ends. The CDR3 sequence is 15 residues long. Looked up from germline, CDR1 is SGHTA and CDR2 is FQGNSA. As DNA, the CDR3 is TGTGCCAGCAGCTTAGGAACCCCTGGGGCCTACGAGCAGTACTTC. Its protein product is CASSLGTPGAYEQYF. The full variable domain, in which reference TRBV7-2 and TRBJ2-7 provide the parts outside the CDR3, is GAGVSQSPSNKVTEKGKDVELRCDPISGHTALYWYRQSLGQGLEFLIYFQGNSAPDKSGLPSDRFSAERTGGSVSTLTIQRTQQEDSAVYLCASSLGTPGAYEQYFGPGTRLTVT.

This clonotype was seen only a few times. The chain carries TRBV3-1 and TRBJ2-7; TRBD2 matches at 8 bases. CDR3 length equals 18 residues. Per germline, CDR1 LGHDT and CDR2 YNNKEL (reference sequence). V gave up 0 bases and J gave up 1 base; unmatched junction bases: 11. The CDR3 protein is CASSQELRLALGSYEQYF. The CDR3 DNA sequence: TGTGCCAGCAGCCAAGAACTCAGACTAGCGTTGGGGTCCTACGAGCAGTACTTC.

This CDR3 reads CATMVGPRANEQFF. Written as DNA, the CDR3 is TGTGCCACCATGGTGGGACCCAGAGCTAATGAGCAGTTCTTC. The V gene is TRBV24-1, the J gene TRBJ2-1; the D gene could be TRBD1 or TRBD2 (5 bases each). Germline-derived CDR1 and CDR2 are KGHDR and SFDVKD. V was cut by 8 bases and J by 7 bases, with 17 bases left in between. CDR3 size: 14 residues.

There are a few counts of this clonotype. The CDR3 here is CSGHDQTQNIQYF. DNA for the CDR3: TGCAGCGGTCACGACCAAACACAAAACATTCAGTACTTC. The genes are TRBV29-1 and TRBJ2-4; no firm D call. This CDR3 has 13 amino acids. From germline, CDR1 is SQVTM and CDR2 ANQGSEA. Trimming stripped 7 bases from V and 5 bases from J, with 15 bases between.